This record concerns one T cell receptor beta chain sequence. Here immunoSEQ multiplex PCR was the method, and the copy in TCRdb shows in-frame clones only, minus some. The data hold tens of thousands of clones, with approximately 90% observed a single time. This record belongs to a study of T cell changes during pregnancy in multiple sclerosis. Germline assignment: CDR1 SGDLS and CDR2 YYNGEE. V was pared by 0 bases and J by 6 bases, with 4 bases of the junction left unmatched. CDR3 length equals 14 residues. This TCR came from a female donor in good health, enrolled as a control in a pregnancy study. The sample was peripheral blood, taken in the second trimester of pregnancy. This sequence joins TRBV9 and TRBJ2-3; 7 bases agree with TRBD2. The CDR3 reads CASSVGRGSDTQYF. The CDR3, as DNA: TGTGCCAGCAGCGTAGGGCGGGGGAGCGATACGCAGTATTTT.